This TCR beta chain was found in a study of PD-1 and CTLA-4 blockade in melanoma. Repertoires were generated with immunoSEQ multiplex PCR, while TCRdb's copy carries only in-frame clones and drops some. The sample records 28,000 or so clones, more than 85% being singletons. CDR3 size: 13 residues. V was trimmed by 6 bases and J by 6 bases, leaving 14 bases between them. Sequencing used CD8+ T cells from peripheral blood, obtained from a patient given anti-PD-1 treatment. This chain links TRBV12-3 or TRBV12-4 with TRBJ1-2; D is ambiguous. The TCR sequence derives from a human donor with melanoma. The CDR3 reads CASSPLGSDGYTF. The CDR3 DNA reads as TGTGCCAGCAGCCCACTGGGGAGCGATGGCTACACCTTC.